This T cell receptor (beta chain) stems from a study of blood T cell repertoires in COVID-19. Background on the study: Samples came from the United States, Italy and Spain, spanning acute and convalescent COVID-19. PBMCs, B-cell-depleted T cells, or T cells provided the cDNA or gDNA that made up the material.

Original processing notes: For nucleated cells, counts were estimated from reference gene primer amplification. Sequencing used immunoSEQ multiplex PCR; TCRdb keeps in-frame clones, though not all of them. V, J and clone size are those of that table, while D and trimming were read from the DNA. The data show 300,000 to 350,000 clones, with around 90% seen just once and 1% held by the top ten. Seattle's cohort entered during active infection and was followed longitudinally. Trimming took 3 bases from V and 4 from J, leaving 15 bases between them. This CDR3 is 15 amino acids long. Germline CDR1 and CDR2: MDHEN and SYDVKM.

This chain joins TRBV28 and TRBJ1-2, with D possibly being TRBD1 (6 bases). Sequencing was carried out using peripheral blood. The sequence was collected from a woman aged 40 to 55 with COVID-19, enrolled during active disease. CDR3 nucleotides: TGTGCCAGCAGTTTTCCCCTGGGGGCAAGCTATGGCTACACCTTC. This codes for CASSFPLGASYGYTF.